This TCR beta chain was identified during a study of OX40 agonist ivuxolimab in advanced cancers. Turning to the study itself: Cohort: around 83% men, mean age approximately 64, aged roughly 23 to 90. Study-wide points: The mean number of expanded clones was higher in CD8+ T cells than in CD4+. Both CD4+ and CD8+ T cell populations in blood had undergone clonal expansion by week 6 at 0.1 to 3.0 mg/kg.

Sequencing used immunoSEQ multiplex PCR; TCRdb keeps in-frame clones, though not all of them. The sample records roughly 70,000 clones, 65% to 90% being singletons. In germline, CDR1 is SGHTS, CDR2 YDEGEE. Trimming removed 6 bases from V and 1 base from J, with 5 bases in between. This CDR3 comprises 13 residues. Note on this clone: What it binds is unknown.

Sequenced material: CD4+ or CD8+ T cells sorted from blood, taken in a trial of the OX40 agonist ivuxolimab. The origin of this receptor is an adult with an advanced solid tumor such as melanoma, head and neck, liver or kidney cancer. The V call is TRBV5-8, the J call TRBJ2-6; no firm D call. In nucleotides, the CDR3 is TGTGCCAGCACCATATCTGGGGCCAACGTCCTGACTTTC. Translation gives CASTISGANVLTF.